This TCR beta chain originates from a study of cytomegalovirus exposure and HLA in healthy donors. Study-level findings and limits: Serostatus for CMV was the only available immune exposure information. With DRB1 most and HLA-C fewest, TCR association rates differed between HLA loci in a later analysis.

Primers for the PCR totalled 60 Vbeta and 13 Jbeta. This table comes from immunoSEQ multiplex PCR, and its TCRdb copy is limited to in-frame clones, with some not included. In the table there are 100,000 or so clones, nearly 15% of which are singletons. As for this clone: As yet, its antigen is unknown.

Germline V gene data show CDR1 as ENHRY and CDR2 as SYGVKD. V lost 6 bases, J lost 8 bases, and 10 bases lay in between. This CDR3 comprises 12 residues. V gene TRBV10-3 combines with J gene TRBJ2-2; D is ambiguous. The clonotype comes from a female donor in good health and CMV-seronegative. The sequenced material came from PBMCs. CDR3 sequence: CAISSQAGELFF. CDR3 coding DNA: TGTGCCATCAGCTCCCAAGCAGGGGAGCTGTTTTTT.